What follows describes a single TCR beta chain. Its antigen is currently unknown. The source of the sample is a study of cytomegalovirus exposure and HLA in healthy donors. General study results and limits: Among TCR sequences, most were rare, though some public TCRs appeared in many donors. Cytomegalovirus association was listed for about 170 TCR beta chains.

The donors formed part of the approximately 120-subject validation cohort, distinct from the roughly 600-subject first cohort. V was clipped by 11 bases and J by 7 bases; unmatched bases: 13. Germline V gene data show CDR1 as LGHNT and CDR2 as FRNRAP. The length of the CDR3 is 14 residues. Sequencing was performed with immunoSEQ multiplex PCR; in TCRdb, only in-frame clones are kept and a portion is missing. In the table there are around 240,000 clones, around 89% of which are singletons. The chain is built from TRBV12-5 and TRBJ1-5, with TRBD1 matching over 8 bases. The source is a woman aged 18-30 years in good health and CMV-seronegative. The specimen was PBMCs. The CDR3 protein is CAAHLGQAHQPQHF. CDR3 sequence (DNA): TGTGCTGCCCACTTGGGACAGGCGCACCAGCCCCAGCATTTT.